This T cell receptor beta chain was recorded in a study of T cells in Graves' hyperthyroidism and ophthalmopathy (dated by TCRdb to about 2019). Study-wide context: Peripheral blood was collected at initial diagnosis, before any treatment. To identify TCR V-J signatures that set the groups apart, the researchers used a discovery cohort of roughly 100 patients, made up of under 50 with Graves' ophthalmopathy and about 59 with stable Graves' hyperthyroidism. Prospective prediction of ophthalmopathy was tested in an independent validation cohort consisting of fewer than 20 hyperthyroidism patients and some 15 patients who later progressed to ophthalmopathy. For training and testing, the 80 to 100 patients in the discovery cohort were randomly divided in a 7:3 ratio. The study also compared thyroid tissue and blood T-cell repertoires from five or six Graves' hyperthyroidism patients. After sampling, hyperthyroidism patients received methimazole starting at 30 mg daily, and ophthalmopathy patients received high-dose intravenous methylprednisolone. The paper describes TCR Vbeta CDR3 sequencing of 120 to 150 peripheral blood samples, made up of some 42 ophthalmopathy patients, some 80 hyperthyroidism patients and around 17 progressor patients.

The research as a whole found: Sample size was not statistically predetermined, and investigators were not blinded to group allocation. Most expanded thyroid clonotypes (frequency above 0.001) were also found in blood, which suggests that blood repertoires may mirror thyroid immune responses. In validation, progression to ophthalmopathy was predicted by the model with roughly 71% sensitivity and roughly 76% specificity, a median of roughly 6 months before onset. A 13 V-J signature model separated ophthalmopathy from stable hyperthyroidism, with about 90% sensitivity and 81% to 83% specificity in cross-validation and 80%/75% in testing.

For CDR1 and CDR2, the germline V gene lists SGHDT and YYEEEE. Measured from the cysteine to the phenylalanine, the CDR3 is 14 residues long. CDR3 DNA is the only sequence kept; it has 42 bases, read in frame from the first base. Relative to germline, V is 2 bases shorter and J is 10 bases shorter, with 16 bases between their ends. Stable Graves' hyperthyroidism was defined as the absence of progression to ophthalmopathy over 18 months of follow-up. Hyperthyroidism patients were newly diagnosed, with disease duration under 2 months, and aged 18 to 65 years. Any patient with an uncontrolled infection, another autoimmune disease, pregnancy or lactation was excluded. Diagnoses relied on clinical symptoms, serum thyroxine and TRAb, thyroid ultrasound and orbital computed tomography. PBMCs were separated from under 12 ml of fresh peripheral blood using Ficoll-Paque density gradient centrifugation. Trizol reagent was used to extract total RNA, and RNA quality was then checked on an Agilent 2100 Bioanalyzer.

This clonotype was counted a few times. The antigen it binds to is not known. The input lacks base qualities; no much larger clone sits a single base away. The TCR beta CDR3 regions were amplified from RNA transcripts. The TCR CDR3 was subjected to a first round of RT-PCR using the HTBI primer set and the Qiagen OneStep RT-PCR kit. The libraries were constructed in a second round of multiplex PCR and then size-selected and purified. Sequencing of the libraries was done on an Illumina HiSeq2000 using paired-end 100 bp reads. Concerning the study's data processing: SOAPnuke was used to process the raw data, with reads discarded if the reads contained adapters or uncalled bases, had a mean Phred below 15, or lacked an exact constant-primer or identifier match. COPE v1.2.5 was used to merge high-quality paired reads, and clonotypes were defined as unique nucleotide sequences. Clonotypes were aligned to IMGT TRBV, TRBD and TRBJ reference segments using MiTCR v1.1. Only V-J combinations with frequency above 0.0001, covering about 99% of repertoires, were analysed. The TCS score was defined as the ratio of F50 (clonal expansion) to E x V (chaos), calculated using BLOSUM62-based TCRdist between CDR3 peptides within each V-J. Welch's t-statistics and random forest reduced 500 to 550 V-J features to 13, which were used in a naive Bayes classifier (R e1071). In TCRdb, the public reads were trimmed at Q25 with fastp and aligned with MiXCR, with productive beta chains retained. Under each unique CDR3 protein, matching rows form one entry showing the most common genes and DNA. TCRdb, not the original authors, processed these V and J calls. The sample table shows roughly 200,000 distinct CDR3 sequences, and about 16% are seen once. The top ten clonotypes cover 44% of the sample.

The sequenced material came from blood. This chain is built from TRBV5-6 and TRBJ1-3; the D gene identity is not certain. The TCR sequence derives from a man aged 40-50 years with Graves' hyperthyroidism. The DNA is TGTGCCAGCAGCTTCGGACCTAACCTAAGGACCATATATTTT. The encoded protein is CASSFGPNLRTIYF.